Below, 27 T cell receptor beta chains from the same sample are listed, as sequenced in a study of T-cell memory formation after mild COVID-19. TCRdb itself ran the 5' RACE reads through MiXCR, one entry per CDR3 protein. There are a few hundred thousand distinct CDR3 sequences in the sample; approximately 8% occur only once, and roughly 22% lies in the top ten. Sequencing used PBMCs or a T cell subset sorted from them (not recorded which). The receptor source for this set is a man younger than 35 who had mild COVID-19 (a few samples of this study predate the infection). Cell type and time point are not known.

The sample holds one count of this clonotype. The chain couples TRBV6-2 or TRBV6-3 to TRBJ1-5, with D tentatively TRBD1 (6 bases). Germline CDR1 is MNHEY and CDR2 is SVGEGT. CDR3 length: 20 amino acids. Trimming cost V 0 bases and J 0 bases, with 21 bases left between them. The CDR3 sequence: CASSYSIHPTGRLSNQPQHF. In DNA, the CDR3 is TGTGCCAGCAGTTACTCGATCCACCCCACAGGGAGACTTAGCAATCAGCCCCAGCATTTT.

This clonotype appeared many times. V is TRBV27 and J is TRBJ1-1; D is undetermined. Germline CDR1 reads MNHEY; CDR2 reads SMNVEV (reference sequence). This CDR3 has 12 residues. V shed 8 bases and J shed 7 bases, with 14 bases lying between them. Here the CDR3 reads CASGVRALEAFF. CDR3 DNA sequence: TGTGCCAGCGGGGTTAGGGCCCTTGAAGCTTTCTTT.

This clonotype has just a few counts. The chain couples TRBV9 to TRBJ1-2, with D hard to call. Trimming took off 1 base at V and 7 bases at J, with 11 bases between the two ends. The CDR3 is 13 amino acids. In germline, CDR1 is SGDLS, CDR2 YYNGEE. The CDR3 region is CASSVLPEGGYTF. The CDR3 nucleotides are TGTGCCAGCAGCGTATTACCGGAGGGTGGCTACACCTTC.

The chain recombines TRBV7-2 with TRBJ2-7, with unresolved D. Germline CDR1 is SGHTA and CDR2 is FQGNSA. This CDR3 comprises 16 residues. The germline V and J ends were trimmed by 5 bases and 3 bases, with 20 bases remaining between them. The chain's CDR3 is CASSAKASGFGYEQYV. CDR3 sequence (DNA): TGTGCCAGCAGCGCAAAGGCGTCGGGCTTTGGCTACGAGCAGTACGTC.

Only one count was recorded for this clonotype. This CDR3 is CAWSVPRRMGGGTGELFF. The CDR3 DNA sequence: TGTGCCTGGAGTGTACCCCGCAGGATGGGGGGAGGGACCGGGGAGCTGTTTTTT. The chain carries TRBV30 and TRBJ2-2; 7 bases map to TRBD2. The germline V gene encodes CDR1 GTSNPN and CDR2 SVGIG (reference sequence). This CDR3 contains 18 residues. V trimming: 0 bases; J trimming: 5 bases; junction bases outside the gene matches: 15. Combining the CDR3 with reference TRBV30 and TRBJ2-2 gives the whole variable domain SQTIHQWPATLVQPVGSPLSLECTVEGTSNPNLYWYRQAAGRGLQLLFYSVGIGQISSEVPQNLSASRPQDRQFILSSKKLLLSDSGFYLCAWSVPRRMGGGTGELFFGEGSRLTVL.

This clonotype showed up just a few times. The V call is TRBV11-3, the J call TRBJ2-1, with TRBD2 matching 10 bases. The junction had 16 bases not matched to a gene; V was cut back by 1 base and J by 10 bases. Germline-derived CDR1 and CDR2 are SGHNT and YENEEA. The CDR3 extends over 18 amino acids. CDR3 loop: CASSLGLGAGGLYQEQFF. The CDR3, as DNA: TGTGCCAGCAGCTTAGGTCTGGGAGCGGGGGGGCTATACCAGGAGCAGTTCTTC. The full variable domain, in which reference TRBV11-3 and TRBJ2-1 provide the parts outside the CDR3, is EAGVVQSPRYKIIEKKQPVAFWCNPISGHNTLYWYLQNLGQGPELLIRYENEEAVDDSQLPKDRFSAERLKGVDSTLKIQPAELGDSAVYLCASSLGLGAGGLYQEQFFGPGTRLTVL.

This clonotype has just a few counts. The chain has TRBV6-5 and TRBJ2-5, with TRBD2 matching over 8 bases. The CDR3 extends over 12 amino acids. The V and J ends lost 2 bases and 12 bases, in that order; junction bases with no gene match: 5. CDR1 MNHEY and CDR2 SVGAGI come from the germline V gene. This chain's CDR3 is CASSYPGGEKYF. CDR3 nucleotides: TGTGCCAGCAGTTACCCCGGGGGGGAAAAGTACTTC.

There are many counts of this clonotype. The V and J genes are TRBV4-1 and TRBJ2-7; D gene ambiguous. Germline CDR1 and CDR2: MGHRA and YSYEKL. The germline V and J ends were trimmed by 0 bases and 1 base, with 10 bases remaining between them. The CDR3 has 15 amino acids. This CDR3 is CASSQDPTPSYEQYF. CDR3 nucleotide sequence: TGCGCCAGCAGCCAAGATCCGACACCGTCCTACGAGCAGTACTTC.

There are many counts of this clonotype. This sequence joins TRBV7-2 and TRBJ2-1; 12 nucleotides align to TRBD1. Germline trimming cut 1 base from V and 8 bases from J; bases unmatched to any gene: 9. Germline V CDR1 and CDR2: SGHTA, FQGNSA. The CDR3 length is 17 residues. CDR3 in amino acids: CASSLGSRDRGLDEQFF. CDR3 DNA: TGTGCCAGCAGCTTAGGGTCGCGGGACAGGGGGCTGGATGAGCAGTTCTTC.

A few counts support this clonotype. J is TRBJ2-5 and V is TRBV4-2, with 10 bases matching TRBD2. There are 15 residues in the CDR3. Germline values: CDR1 LGHNA, CDR2 YNFKEQ. The V segment lost 4 bases and the J segment 7 bases; nucleotides outside the gene matches: 9. The CDR3, as DNA: TGTGCCAGCAGCCCCCAAAGCGGGGGGGACGGGACCCAGTACTTC. It codes for CASSPQSGGDGTQYF.

This clonotype was seen a few times. The chain joins TRBV10-3 to TRBJ2-3; D may correspond to TRBD1 or TRBD2 (7 bases each). There are 15 residues in the CDR3. Between the trimmed V and J ends, which lost 7 bases and 2 bases, there was a span of 16 bases. The V gene's germline CDR1 is ENHRY and CDR2 SYGVKD. In DNA, the CDR3 is TGTGCCATCAAGGGAGGGGGACAGTACACAGATACGCAGTATTTT. Its translation is CAIKGGGQYTDTQYF.

This clonotype was detected only a few times. The J gene is TRBJ2-1, the V gene TRBV28; 9 nucleotides agree with TRBD2. Unmatched junction bases numbered 14, after V lost 6 bases and J lost 2 bases. There are 18 residues in the CDR3. Germline V gives CDR1 MDHEN, CDR2 SYDVKM. The DNA of the CDR3 is TGTGCCAGCAGCCCCCCGTCGGGTGGCGGGGGGGCCTACAATGAGCAGTTCTTC. Its protein product is CASSPPSGGGGAYNEQFF.

This clonotype was observed at least ten times. The genes are TRBV5-6 and TRBJ2-7; 8 bases line up with TRBD1. The J segment lost 4 bases and the V segment lost 6 bases, leaving 15 bases of the junction unmatched. The CDR3 runs to 16 residues. The germline CDR1 and CDR2 sequences are SGHDT and YYEEEE. Written as DNA, the CDR3 is TGTGCCAGCACCTCAACGACAGGGGAAGTGTTGTACGAGCAGTACTTC. Translating gives CASTSTTGEVLYEQYF.

The rearrangement links TRBV6-6 to TRBJ1-5, with D uncertain. This CDR3 region has 13 residues. Germline V gene sequence: CDR1 MNHNY, CDR2 SVGAGI (reference sequence). The V and J ends lost 5 bases and 3 bases respectively, with 8 bases between them. The CDR3 loop reads CASSTGVNQPQHF. CDR3 nucleotides: TGTGCCAGCAGTACCGGGGTCAATCAGCCCCAGCATTTT.

The rearrangement joins TRBV20-1 to TRBJ1-4; a possible D gene is TRBD1 (6 bases). The CDR3 runs 13 residues. Looked up from germline, CDR1 is DFQATT and CDR2 is SNEGSKA (reference sequence). Between the trimmed V and J ends, which lost 5 bases and 5 bases, there was a span of 12 bases. Here the CDR3 reads CSAWDTINEKLFF. The CDR3 coding sequence is TGCAGTGCTTGGGACACCATAAATGAAAAACTGTTTTTT.

This clonotype was counted ten times or more. V gene TRBV7-2 combines with J gene TRBJ2-7, with D hard to call. Per germline, CDR1 SGHTA and CDR2 FQGNSA. This CDR3 region has 11 residues. The V end lost 6 bases, the J end lost 3 bases, and 6 bases lay between the germline ends. For the CDR3, the DNA is TGTGCCAGCAGTCCTTACTACGAGCAGTACTTC. This translates into CASSPYYEQYF.

In its sample, this clonotype was seen a few times. This chain uses TRBV28 with TRBJ1-2, with 7 bases identical to TRBD1. Unmatched junction bases numbered 8, after V lost 4 bases and J lost 3 bases. This CDR3 comprises 15 residues. Germline CDR1 and CDR2: MDHEN and SYDVKM. CDR3: CASSSRGGWDYGYTF. DNA for the CDR3: TGTGCCAGCAGTTCAAGAGGGGGCTGGGACTATGGCTACACCTTC.

In its sample, this clonotype was seen a few times. V and J are TRBV4-1 and TRBJ1-3; unclear D gene. The CDR3 sequence is 15 residues long. The germline V gene has CDR1 MGHRA and CDR2 YSYEKL. Trimming stripped 7 bases from V and 0 bases from J, with 13 bases between. The CDR3 protein is CASTLEEYSGNTIYF. Here the CDR3 DNA reads TGCGCCAGCACACTAGAGGAATACTCTGGAAACACCATATATTTT.

This clonotype was seen a handful of times. V usage is TRBV3-1 and J usage is TRBJ1-2; D not resolved. Looked up from germline, CDR1 is LGHDT and CDR2 is YNNKEL (reference sequence). This CDR3 contains 16 residues. V dropped 2 bases and J dropped 5 bases, with 18 bases sitting between them. Here the CDR3 reads CASSQLVDGLHYGYTF. The DNA of the CDR3 is TGTGCCAGCAGCCAACTTGTGGACGGCCTACATTATGGCTACACCTTC.

This clonotype was detected ten times or more. V and J are TRBV29-1 and TRBJ2-1, with TRBD1 matching over 7 bases. Germline V CDR1 and CDR2: SQVTM, ANQGSEA. The length of the CDR3 is 15 residues. V was pared by 7 bases and J by 0 bases, with 9 bases of the junction left unmatched. The CDR3: CSASGGGSSYNEQFF. In nucleotides, the CDR3 is TGCAGCGCTTCAGGGGGTGGAAGCTCCTACAATGAGCAGTTCTTC.

This sequence joins TRBV7-9 and TRBJ1-6; 7 bases are a match to TRBD1. V was clipped by 4 bases and J by 14 bases; unmatched bases: 14. From germline, CDR1 is SEHNR and CDR2 FQNEAQ (reference sequence). The CDR3 is made up of 15 amino acids. Here the CDR3 reads CASSSTDRDRSTLHF. The CDR3 coding sequence is TGTGCCAGCAGCTCGACCGACAGGGACCGGAGCACCCTCCACTTT.

The chain carries TRBV12-3 or TRBV12-4 and TRBJ1-1; D gene unclear. The CDR3 totals 13 residues. V gave up 6 bases and J gave up 0 bases, with 8 bases separating them. CDR3 protein: CASRFGVNTEAFF. The CDR3 nucleotides read TGTGCCAGCAGGTTTGGAGTGAACACTGAAGCTTTCTTT.

This rearrangement joins TRBV5-1 to TRBJ2-3; tentatively, D is TRBD2 (7 bases). V was cut by 2 bases and J by 2 bases, with 12 bases left in between. The CDR3 covers 15 residues. Germline CDR1 is SGHRS and CDR2 is YFSETQ. Here the CDR3 DNA reads TGCGCCAGCAGCTTCGGGGGGCAGACCACAGATACGCAGTATTTT. Its protein is CASSFGGQTTDTQYF.

The chain combines TRBV4-2 with TRBJ2-2, with TRBD2 as a possible D gene (6 bases). The CDR3 sequence is 18 residues long. Germline V gives CDR1 LGHNA, CDR2 YNFKEQ. Deletions cut 0 bases from V and 3 bases from J, with 17 bases between. For the CDR3, the DNA is TGTGCCAGCAGCCAAGACCCCTTTGGCGGGGAATACACCGGGGAGCTGTTTTTT. This translates into CASSQDPFGGEYTGELFF.

This chain uses TRBV12-3 or TRBV12-4 with TRBJ1-2; 9 bases agree with TRBD1. The CDR3 covers 14 residues. Losses at the gene ends were 6 bases for V and 8 bases for J; bases not matched to a gene: 10. CDR3 DNA sequence: TGTGCCAGCAGCCCAACCGGGACAGGGTACGGCTACACCTTC. Amino acids: CASSPTGTGYGYTF.

The chain is built from TRBV4-1 and TRBJ2-1; 7 bases are a match to TRBD1. Germline V gene sequence: CDR1 MGHRA, CDR2 YSYEKL. This CDR3 is built from 16 residues. V shed 0 bases and J 0 bases; nucleotides not matched to a gene: 2. CDR3 in amino acids: CASSQETGSSYNEQFF. As DNA, the CDR3 is TGCGCCAGCAGCCAAGAGACAGGGAGCTCCTACAATGAGCAGTTCTTC.

There are a few counts of this clonotype. The chain couples TRBV5-5 to TRBJ2-5; no clear D. Per germline, CDR1 SGHKS and CDR2 YYEKEE (reference sequence). The CDR3 length is 15 residues. V lost 1 base, J lost 7 bases, and 17 bases lay in between. CDR3 coding DNA: TGTGCCAGCAGCTTGATCTCCAGACCGACCGGGACCCAGTACTTC. Encoded protein: CASSLISRPTGTQYF. Supplemented by reference TRBV5-5 and TRBJ2-5, the full variable domain reads DAGVTQSPTHLIKTRGQQVTLRCSPISGHKSVSWYQQVLGQGPQFIFQYYEKEERGRGNFPDRFSARQFPNYSSELNVNALLLGDSALYLCASSLISRPTGTQYFGPGTRLLVL.